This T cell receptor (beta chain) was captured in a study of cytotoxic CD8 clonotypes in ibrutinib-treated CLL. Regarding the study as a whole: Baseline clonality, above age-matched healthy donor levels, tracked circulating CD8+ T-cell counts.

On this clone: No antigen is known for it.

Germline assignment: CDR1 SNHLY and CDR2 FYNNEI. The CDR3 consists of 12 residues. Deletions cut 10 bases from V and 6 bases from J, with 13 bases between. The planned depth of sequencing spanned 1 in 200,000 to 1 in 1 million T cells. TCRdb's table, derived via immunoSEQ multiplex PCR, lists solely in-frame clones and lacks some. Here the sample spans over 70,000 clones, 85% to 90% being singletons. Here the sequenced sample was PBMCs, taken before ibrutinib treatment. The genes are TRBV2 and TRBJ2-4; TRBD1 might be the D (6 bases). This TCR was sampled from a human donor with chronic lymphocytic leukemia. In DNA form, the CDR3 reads TGTGCCACGACAACAGGGACAAACATTCAGTACTTC. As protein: CATTTGTNIQYF.